A selection of T cell receptor beta chains follows, all from one sample in a study of cytomegalovirus exposure and HLA in healthy donors. The assay was immunoSEQ multiplex PCR, and TCRdb's table has in-frame clones only and misses some. Among roughly 100,000 clones listed, 76% were seen once. The sample taken for sequencing was PBMCs. The receptor set was obtained from a man aged 25-45 years in good health and CMV-seropositive. The CDR3 runs from the conserved cysteine through the conserved F or W. Each record gives: clone size, D gene, J gene, V gene, CDR3 protein, CDR3 DNA. A D gene is named only where the DNA matches it firmly. For some rows the clone size is stated as once, few or many, or as a class when expanded; others skip it.

>.|.|TRBJ1-2|TRBV27
CASGPGSQYGYTF
TGTGCCAGCGGACCCGGGAGCCAATATGGCTACACCTTC
>once|.|TRBJ1-3|TRBV14
CASSQALSGNTIYF
TGTGCCAGCAGCCAAGCCCTCTCTGGAAACACCATATATTTT
>.|.|TRBJ2-3|TRBV9
CASSVGGGIRTDTQYF
TGTGCCAGCAGCGTAGGCGGCGGGATAAGGACAGATACGCAGTATTTT
>.|.|TRBJ2-3|TRBV7-3
CASSLEDGSSDTQYF
TGTGCCAGCAGCTTAGAGGACGGGAGTTCAGATACGCAGTATTTT
>.|.|TRBJ2-7|TRBV28
CASSLPYSSYEQYF
TGTGCCAGCAGTCTACCTTATTCGTCCTACGAGCAGTACTTC
>.|.|TRBJ2-3|TRBV27
CASSPTGQSDTQYF
TGTGCCAGCAGTCCCACCGGACAGTCGGATACGCAGTATTTT
>.|.|TRBJ2-7|TRBV2
CASLGSYEQYF
TGTGCCAGCCTCGGGAGCTACGAGCAGTACTTC
>.|TRBD2|TRBJ2-1|TRBV5-4
CASSFGLAGRNEQFF
TGTGCCAGCAGCTTCGGACTAGCGGGGAGGAATGAGCAGTTCTTC
>.|.|TRBJ1-5|TRBV6-4
CASSDSNREEYSNQPQHF
TGTGCCAGCAGTGACTCGAACCGGGAGGAGTATAGCAATCAGCCCCAGCATTTT
>.|.|TRBJ1-2|TRBV5-1
CASSLDSYGYTF
TGCGCCAGCAGCTTGGATAGTTATGGCTACACCTTC
>few|TRBD2|TRBJ2-5|TRBV5-1
CASSLGLAGIEETQYF
TGCGCCAGCAGCTTGGGACTAGCGGGGATCGAAGAGACCCAGTACTTC
>.|TRBD1|TRBJ2-7|TRBV30
CAWSVLGQGLSYEQYF
TGTGCCTGGAGTGTACTGGGACAGGGGCTATCCTACGAGCAGTACTTC
>.|.|TRBJ1-1|TRBV18
CASSPPSRVNTEAFF
TGTGCCAGCTCACCTCCCTCTCGGGTGAACACTGAAGCTTTCTTT
>.|TRBD2|TRBJ2-1|TRBV5-1
CASSTRPTSGSHNEQFF
TGCGCCAGCAGCACCCGCCCGACTAGCGGGAGCCATAATGAGCAGTTCTTC
>few|.|TRBJ2-2|TRBV7-2
CASTFDSRNTGELFF
TGTGCCAGCACCTTTGACAGCCGGAACACCGGGGAGCTGTTTTTT
>.|.|TRBJ1-4|TRBV30
CAWSSTGATNEKLFF
TGTGCCTGGAGTTCAACAGGCGCAACTAATGAAAAACTGTTTTTT
>.|TRBD1|TRBJ1-2|TRBV5-5
CASSLGAGGLNGYTF
TGTGCCAGCAGCTTGGGGGCAGGGGGCTTAAATGGCTACACCTTC
>.|.|TRBJ2-5|TRBV9
CASSVAGEAETQYF
TGTGCCAGCAGCGTAGCAGGGGAAGCTGAGACCCAGTACTTC
>.|TRBD2|TRBJ2-2|TRBV5-5
CASSLEGTSGFPNTGELFF
TGTGCCAGCAGCTTGGAAGGGACTAGCGGGTTTCCGAACACCGGGGAGCTGTTTTTT
>.|TRBD2|TRBJ2-1|TRBV19
CASSIDGGRLYNEQFF
TGTGCCAGTAGTATAGACGGCGGGAGGCTTTACAATGAGCAGTTCTTC
>.|.|TRBJ1-3|TRBV7-3
CASSPSSGSGNTIYF
TGTGCCAGCAGCCCCTCGTCGGGTTCTGGAAACACCATATATTTT
>few|TRBD1|TRBJ1-2|TRBV9
CASSASGTGIGYTF
TGTGCCAGCAGCGCGTCCGGGACAGGGATTGGCTACACCTTC
>.|.|TRBJ1-1|TRBV30
CARAMGGLNTEAFF
TGTGCCCGGGCTATGGGGGGGTTAAATACTGAAGCTTTCTTT
>.|TRBD2|TRBJ2-5|TRBV5-1
CASSRAASGQETQYF
TGCGCCAGCAGTAGAGCCGCTAGCGGGCAAGAGACCCAGTACTTC
>.|.|TRBJ2-5|TRBV18
CASSPSRQETQYF
TGTGCCAGCTCACCCAGTCGCCAAGAGACCCAGTACTTC
>.|TRBD1|TRBJ1-5|TRBV5-8
CASRRSYRGNQPQHF
TGTGCCAGCAGGCGGAGCTACAGGGGTAATCAGCCCCAGCATTTT
>.|.|TRBJ1-2|TRBV7-2
CASSLDWRNYGYTF
TGTGCCAGCAGCTTAGATTGGAGGAACTATGGCTACACCTTC
>many|.|TRBJ2-7|TRBV5-1
CASRGEPAPAYEQYF
TGCGCCAGCAGGGGCGAACCCGCACCCGCCTACGAGCAGTACTTC
>.|TRBD1|TRBJ1-2|TRBV29-1
CSVEAGGRDGYTF
TGCAGCGTTGAGGCAGGGGGAAGGGATGGCTACACCTTC
>.|.|TRBJ2-3|TRBV6-5
CASSSKSGDTQYF
TGTGCCAGCAGTTCCAAGTCCGGAGATACGCAGTATTTT
>few|.|TRBJ1-2|TRBV7-9
CASSLAGANYGYTF
TGTGCCAGCAGCTTAGCAGGGGCGAACTATGGCTACACCTTC
>few|TRBD2|TRBJ2-1|TRBV2
CASSLGLAGGNSRYNEQFF
TGTGCCAGCAGTTTAGGGCTAGCGGGGGGTAACAGTCGGTACAATGAGCAGTTCTTC
>once|.|TRBJ2-2|TRBV9
CASSVTTGPGELFF
TGTGCCAGCAGCGTCACGACAGGCCCCGGGGAGCTGTTTTTT
>.|.|TRBJ2-2|TRBV7-3
CASRGAEDTGELFF
TGTGCCAGCCGGGGGGCCGAGGACACCGGGGAGCTGTTTTTT
>few|.|TRBJ2-5|TRBV27
CASSLREPQYF
TGTGCCAGCAGTTTAAGGGAGCCCCAGTACTTC
>.|.|TRBJ2-5|TRBV6-4
CASSPSGGQETQYF
TGTGCCAGCAGTCCCTCCGGGGGCCAAGAGACCCAGTACTTC
>.|TRBD2|TRBJ2-3|TRBV15
CATSARGGYEDTQYF
TGTGCCACCAGCGCCCGGGGGGGCTATGAAGATACGCAGTATTTT
>.|TRBD1|TRBJ2-7|TRBV7-9
CASSLGDRTYEQYF
TGTGCCAGCAGCTTAGGGGACAGGACCTACGAGCAGTACTTC
>once|TRBD1|TRBJ1-1|TRBV9
CASSEQGTEAFF
TGTGCCAGCAGCGAACAGGGGACTGAAGCTTTCTTT
>.|TRBD1|TRBJ2-7|TRBV6-5
CASSTTGLPYEQYF
TGTGCCAGCAGTACGACAGGGTTACCCTACGAGCAGTACTTC
>.|.|TRBJ2-7|TRBV4-3
CASSQGPGREDDEQYF
TGCGCCAGCAGCCAAGGCCCTGGCAGGGAAGACGACGAGCAGTACTTC
>.|.|TRBJ1-2|TRBV19
CASSSAGLDYGYTF
TGTGCCAGTAGTTCTGCGGGACTGGACTATGGCTACACCTTC
>.|.|TRBJ1-1|TRBV28
CASSLTGLMNTEAFF
TGTGCCAGCAGTCTCACAGGGCTCATGAACACTGAAGCTTTCTTT
>once|.|TRBJ2-7|TRBV7-2
CASSLTAGPRLHEQYF
TGTGCCAGCAGCTTAACGGCGGGCCCTCGGCTCCACGAGCAGTACTTC
>once|.|TRBJ1-1|TRBV4-1
CASSQDPYADVTEAFF
TGCGCCAGCAGCCAAGATCCATATGCGGATGTCACTGAAGCTTTCTTT
>.|.|TRBJ2-7|TRBV11-1
CASSSDSYEQYF
TGTGCCAGCAGCTCCGACAGCTACGAGCAGTACTTC
>.|TRBD1|TRBJ1-2|TRBV29-1
CSALTVDRYGYTF
TGCAGCGCCCTCACCGTGGACAGGTATGGCTACACCTTC
>.|TRBD1|TRBJ1-4|TRBV2
CASSGDRVYEKLFF
TGTGCCAGCAGTGGGGACAGGGTGTACGAAAAACTGTTTTTT
>.|TRBD1|TRBJ1-2|TRBV11-2
CASSQDRNYGYTF
TGTGCCAGCAGCCAGGACAGGAACTATGGCTACACCTTC
>.|.|TRBJ1-1|TRBV4-1
CASSQDRDSWNTEAFF
TGCGCCAGCAGCCAAGACAGGGACTCTTGGAACACTGAAGCTTTCTTT
>once|TRBD1|TRBJ2-3|TRBV4-2
CASSQGITGTGKDTQYF
TGTGCCAGCAGCCAGGGGATCACCGGGACAGGGAAAGATACGCAGTATTTT